This T cell receptor beta chain was sequenced in a study of T cells in Graves' hyperthyroidism and ophthalmopathy. The hyperthyroidism was newly diagnosed and had lasted under 2 months; the patients were aged 18 to 65. Fresh peripheral blood, about 9.3 ml, yielded the PBMCs. Germline CDR1 is SGHVS and CDR2 is FQNEAQ. V was trimmed by 7 bases and J by 7 bases, leaving 17 bases between them. There are 13 residues in the CDR3. Amplification of TCR beta CDR3 regions used RNA as the template. HTBI primers drove first-round RT-PCR of the TCR CDR3. TCRdb re-analysed the multiplex PCR reads in MiXCR, keeping a single row per CDR3 protein. The table includes a few hundred thousand distinct CDR3 sequences, over 15% detected once. This clonotype appeared many times.

This TCR was sampled from a woman under 30 with Graves' hyperthyroidism. The specimen sequenced was blood. The chain carries TRBV7-8 and TRBJ2-7, with D tentatively TRBD2 (6 bases). CDR3 nucleotides: TGTGCCAGCACCCCGGGACTCACGAGGGAGCAGTACTTC. Residues: CASTPGLTREQYF.